This T cell receptor beta chain was documented in a study of blood T cell repertoires in COVID-19 (dated by TCRdb to 2018 to 2021). A note on the overall study: The collaborator samples originated in the United States, Italy and Spain and spanned the acute and convalescent phases of COVID-19. A de-identified subject ID, COVID-19 status, age in years and sex were almost always included in the sample metadata. The prospective study material was composed of cDNA or gDNA derived from T cells, B-cell-depleted T cells, or PBMCs. Subjects who had been exposed to COVID-19, were actively infected with it, or had recovered from it provided the deeply sampled blood TCRbeta repertoires that made up the dataset. The samples were drawn from two sources: the first 160 participants of the ongoing ImmuneRACE study, and fewer than 1,500 subjects contributed by 6 global collaborators. Where available, HLA class I and class II types were obtained from metadata supplied by the sample provider rather than from assay-based typing. The repertoires were released in a freely available public database meant as a resource for research on the immune response to SARS-CoV-2.

The collaborating institutions used their own protocols to collect whole blood in K2EDTA tubes. For TCRbeta analysis, collaborators shipped samples in one of three forms: frozen whole blood, isolated PBMCs, or DNA extracted from either of those sample types. Points on this clone: This clone's antigen is unknown. One base away there is no much larger clone; base qualities are not given.

CDR1 and CDR2, per the germline V gene (reference sequence), are LGHDT and YNNKEL. Spanning cysteine to phenylalanine, the CDR3 consists of 15 amino acids. The kept DNA is CDR3 alone, 45 bases in frame from the first base. Between the V and J ends, shortened by 0 bases and 3 bases respectively, the junction contains 8 bases. Paper-wide results and their limitations: The quantity of clinical and demographic metadata differed by source and by participant and was supplied without curation.

TCRbeta CDR3 regions were amplified from genomic DNA by means of the immunoSEQ Assay, a bias-controlled multiplex PCR. On the authors' methods: The number of nucleated cells in each sample was estimated from the amplification of reference gene primers within the assay. To quantify the absolute abundance of each unique TCRbeta CDR3 rearrangement, sequence reads were collapsed and filtered. For each sample, productive Simpson clonality was calculated by taking the square root of Simpson's diversity index across productive rearrangements. TCRdb's version of the immuneACCESS table is confined to in-frame rearrangements and falls short of the full clone set. An unresolved V gene accounts for under half of the shortfall where checked; the remainder is of unknown origin. The DNA gave D and trimming, while V, J and clone size come from that table. Here the sample has under 80,000 clones; around 87% occur a single time. The top ten hold 1% of the sample.

The receptor was isolated from a man in his 70s with acute or convalescent COVID-19. Sequencing input: peripheral blood. This chain is built from TRBV3-1 (or the pseudogene TRBV3-2) and TRBJ1-4; the D segment cannot be called with confidence. The CDR3 here reads CASSQDPTANEKLFF. The nucleotide sequence is TGTGCCAGCAGCCAAGATCCAACGGCTAATGAAAAACTGTTTTTT.